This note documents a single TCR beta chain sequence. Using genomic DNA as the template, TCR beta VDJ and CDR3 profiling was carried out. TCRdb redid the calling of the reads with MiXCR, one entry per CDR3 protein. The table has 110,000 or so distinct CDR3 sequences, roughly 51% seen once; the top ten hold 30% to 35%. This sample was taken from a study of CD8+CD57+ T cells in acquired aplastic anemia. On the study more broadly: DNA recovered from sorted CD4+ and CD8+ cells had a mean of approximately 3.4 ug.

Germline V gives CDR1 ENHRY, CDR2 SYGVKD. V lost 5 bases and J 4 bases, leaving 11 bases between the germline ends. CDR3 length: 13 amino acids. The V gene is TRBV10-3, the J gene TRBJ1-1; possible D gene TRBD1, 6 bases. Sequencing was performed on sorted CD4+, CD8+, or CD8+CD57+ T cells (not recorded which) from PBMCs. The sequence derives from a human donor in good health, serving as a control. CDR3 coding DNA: TGTGCCATCAGTCAGGGGCGGGGCACTGAAGCTTTCTTT. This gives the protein CAISQGRGTEAFF.